The present T cell receptor (beta chain) was sequenced within a study of T cell repertoires in cytomegalovirus infection (dated by TCRdb to between 2019 and 2020). Looking at the study overall: The HLA type of each donor mattered for the analysis, because public TCR beta signatures pointed to carriage of CMV infection along with the matching HLA type.

Results and caveats for the whole study, not just this receptor: In the ex vivo response, HLA-C-restricted CMV-specific TCR beta clonotypes were dominant, and in two of eight donors the single most frequent clonotype came from this HLA-C-restricted group. In both this cohort and an independent roughly 350-donor cohort, the cumulative frequency of public TCR beta family members distinguished carriers of CMV infection plus the relevant HLA type.

Taken from cysteine to phenylalanine, the CDR3 has 17 residues. Just the 51-base CDR3 DNA is kept, in frame starting at base 1. Trimming removed 5 bases from V and 2 bases from J; the gene matches leave 11 bases unexplained. Looking up the germline V gene (reference sequence) yields CDR1 DFQATT and CDR2 SNEGSKA. This clonotype was seen repeatedly, ten times or more. Its antigen remains undetermined. There are no base qualities to consult, and no much larger clone falls within one base. The sequencing machine was an Illumina HiSeq 1500. The raw public data were reprocessed by TCRdb itself: fastp quality trimming at Q25, MiXCR clonotype calling, in-frame beta chains only. Each entry merges the rows of one CDR3 protein and shows their most common DNA and genes. This sample comprises approximately 190,000 distinct CDR3 sequences, roughly 9% of them detected only once. Roughly 5.1% of the sample belongs to the ten largest clones.

This clonotype was sampled from a human donor in good health (CMV status not recorded). Some clones in this sample may be carry-over from other donors' samples. The sequence is built from TRBV20-1 and TRBJ2-7; 14 of the junction bases match TRBD2. Sample: PBMCs. The CDR3 corresponds to CSAPGTSGGRVTYEQYF. The DNA sequence follows: TGCAGTGCTCCCGGGACTAGCGGGGGCCGAGTTACCTACGAGCAGTACTTC.